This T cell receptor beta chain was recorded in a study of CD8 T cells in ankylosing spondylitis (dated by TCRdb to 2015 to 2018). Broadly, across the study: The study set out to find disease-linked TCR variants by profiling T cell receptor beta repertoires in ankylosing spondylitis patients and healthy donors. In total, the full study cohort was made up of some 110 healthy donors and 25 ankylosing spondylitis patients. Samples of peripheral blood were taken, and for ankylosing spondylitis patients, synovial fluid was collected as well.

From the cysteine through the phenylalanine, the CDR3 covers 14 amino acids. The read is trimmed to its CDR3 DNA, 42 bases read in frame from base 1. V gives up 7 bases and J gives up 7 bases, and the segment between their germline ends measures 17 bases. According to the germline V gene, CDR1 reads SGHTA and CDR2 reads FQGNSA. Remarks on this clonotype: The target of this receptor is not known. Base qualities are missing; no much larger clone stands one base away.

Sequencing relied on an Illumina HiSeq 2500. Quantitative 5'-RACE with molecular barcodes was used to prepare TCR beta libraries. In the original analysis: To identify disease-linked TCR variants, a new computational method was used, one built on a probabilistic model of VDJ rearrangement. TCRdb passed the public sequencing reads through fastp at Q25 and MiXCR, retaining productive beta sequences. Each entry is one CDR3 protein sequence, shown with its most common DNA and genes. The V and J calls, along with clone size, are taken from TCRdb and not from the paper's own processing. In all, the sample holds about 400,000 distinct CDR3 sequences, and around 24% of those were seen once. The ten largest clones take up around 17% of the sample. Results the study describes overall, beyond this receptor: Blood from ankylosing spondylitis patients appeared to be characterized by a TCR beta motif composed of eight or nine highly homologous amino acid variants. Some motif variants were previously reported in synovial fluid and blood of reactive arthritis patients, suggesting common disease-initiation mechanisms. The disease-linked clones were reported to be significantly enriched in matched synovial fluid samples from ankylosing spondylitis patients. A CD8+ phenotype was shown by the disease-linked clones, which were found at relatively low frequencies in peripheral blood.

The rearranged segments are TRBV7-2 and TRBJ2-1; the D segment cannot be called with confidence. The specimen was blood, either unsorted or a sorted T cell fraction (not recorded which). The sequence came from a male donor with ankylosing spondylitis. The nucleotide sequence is TGTGCCAGCACCCTCCTGCCGGTGGGGAATGAGCAGTTCTTC. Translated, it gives CASTLLPVGNEQFF. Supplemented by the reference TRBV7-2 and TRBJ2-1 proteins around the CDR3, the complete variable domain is GAGVSQSPSNKVTEKGKDVELRCDPISGHTALYWYRQSLGQGLEFLIYFQGNSAPDKSGLPSDRFSAERTGGSVSTLTIQRTQQEDSAVYLCASTLLPVGNEQFFGPGTRLTVL.